These T cell receptor beta chains were read from a single sample in a study of cytomegalovirus exposure and HLA in healthy donors. Measured with immunoSEQ multiplex PCR; TCRdb has only the in-frame clones, and not every one. This sample yields about 210,000 clones, of which 81% are seen a single time; around 3.6% belongs to the top ten. The sequenced material came from PBMCs. The receptors derive from a man in his forties in good health and CMV-seropositive. Each CDR3 is given with its conserved first and last residue. The D gene is left open where the match is weak. Clone size is shown for a subset of rows, as once, few, many or a class of expanded clone.

CDR3 | DNA | size | J | D | V
CASSPSRLGYSTDTQYF | TGCGCCAGCAGCCCGTCCCGTCTAGGATATAGCACAGATACGCAGTATTTT | NA | TRBJ2-3 | NA | TRBV4-1
CASKDRDYEQYF | TGTGCCAGTAAGGACAGGGACTACGAGCAGTACTTC | NA | TRBJ2-7 | TRBD1 | TRBV19
CASSFSGGQGLNQPQHF | TGTGCCAGCAGCTTCTCCGGGGGACAGGGACTCAATCAGCCCCAGCATTTT | NA | TRBJ1-5 | TRBD1 | TRBV5-5
CASGISGYTGELFF | TGTGCCAGTGGTATTAGCGGATACACCGGGGAGCTGTTTTTT | once | TRBJ2-2 | NA | TRBV6-5
CAWSAVAGGWNEQFF | TGTGCCTGGAGTGCCGTAGCGGGAGGATGGAATGAGCAGTTCTTC | NA | TRBJ2-1 | TRBD2 | TRBV30
CAISESPGQLTDTQYF | TGTGCCATCAGTGAGTCGCCGGGACAATTAACAGATACGCAGTATTTT | NA | TRBJ2-3 | NA | TRBV10-3
CASSLDRDFYEQYF | TGTGCCAGCAGCCTCGACAGGGACTTCTACGAGCAGTACTTC | NA | TRBJ2-7 | NA | TRBV6-5
CASSPAGTGSSYEQYF | TGTGCCAGCTCACCAGCCGGGACAGGGAGCTCCTACGAGCAGTACTTC | NA | TRBJ2-7 | TRBD1 | TRBV18
CASSGKIGGNQPQHF | TGTGCCAGCAGTGGCAAGATCGGGGGCAATCAGCCCCAGCATTTT | NA | TRBJ1-5 | NA | TRBV2
CASRRTGNTEAFF | TGCGCCAGCAGACGGACAGGGAACACTGAAGCTTTCTTT | few | TRBJ1-1 | TRBD1 | TRBV5-1
CASSQHLEGAAGELFF | TGTGCCAGCAGTCAGCACTTGGAGGGAGCGGCCGGGGAGCTGTTTTTT | once | TRBJ2-2 | NA | TRBV27